Reported below is one TCR beta chain. Time point noted: newly diagnosed, previously untreated cHL patient sample. Thawed PBMCs underwent magnetic negative selection to yield purified CD4+ T cells. Comparison PBMCs came from previously untreated, newly diagnosed classical Hodgkin lymphoma patients. Profiling relied on immunoSEQ multiplex PCR, and the TCRdb table lists in-frame clones only, not all of them. The sample yields 20,000 to 25,000 clones, more than 90% seen once. This specimen comes from a study of PD-1 blockade in classical Hodgkin lymphoma. The CDR3 is made up of 15 amino acids. The germline V gene encodes CDR1 SGHTA and CDR2 FQGNSA. The V end lost 5 bases, the J end lost 4 bases, and 17 bases lay between the germline ends.

The V call is TRBV7-2, the J call TRBJ1-2; TRBD1 might be the D (5 bases). Sequencing was performed on CD4+ T cells from blood. The sequence was obtained from a human donor with classical Hodgkin lymphoma. CDR3 nucleotide sequence: TGTGCCAGCAGCATACCCGGGCCGGGGGTCTATGGCTACACCTTC. As protein: CASSIPGPGVYGYTF. Variable domain in full (rest from reference TRBV7-2 and TRBJ1-2): GAGVSQSPSNKVTEKGKDVELRCDPISGHTALYWYRQSLGQGLEFLIYFQGNSAPDKSGLPSDRFSAERTGGSVSTLTIQRTQQEDSAVYLCASSIPGPGVYGYTFGSGTRLTVV.